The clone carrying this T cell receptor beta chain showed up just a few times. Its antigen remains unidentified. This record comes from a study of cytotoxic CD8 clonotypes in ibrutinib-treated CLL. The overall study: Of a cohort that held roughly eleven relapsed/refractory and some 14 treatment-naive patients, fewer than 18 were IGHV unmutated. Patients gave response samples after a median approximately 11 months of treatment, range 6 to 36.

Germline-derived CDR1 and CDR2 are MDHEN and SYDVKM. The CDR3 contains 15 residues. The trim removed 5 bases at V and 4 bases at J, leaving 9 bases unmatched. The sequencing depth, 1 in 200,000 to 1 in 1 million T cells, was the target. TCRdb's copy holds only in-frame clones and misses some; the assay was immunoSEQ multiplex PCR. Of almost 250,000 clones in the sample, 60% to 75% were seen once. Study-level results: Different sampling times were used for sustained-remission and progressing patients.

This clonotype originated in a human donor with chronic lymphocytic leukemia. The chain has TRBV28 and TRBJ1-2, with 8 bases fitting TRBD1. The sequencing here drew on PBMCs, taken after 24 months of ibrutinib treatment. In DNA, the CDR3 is TGTGCCAGCAGTGCGGCCTCAGGGGGCGGCTATGGCTACACCTTC. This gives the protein CASSAASGGGYGYTF.